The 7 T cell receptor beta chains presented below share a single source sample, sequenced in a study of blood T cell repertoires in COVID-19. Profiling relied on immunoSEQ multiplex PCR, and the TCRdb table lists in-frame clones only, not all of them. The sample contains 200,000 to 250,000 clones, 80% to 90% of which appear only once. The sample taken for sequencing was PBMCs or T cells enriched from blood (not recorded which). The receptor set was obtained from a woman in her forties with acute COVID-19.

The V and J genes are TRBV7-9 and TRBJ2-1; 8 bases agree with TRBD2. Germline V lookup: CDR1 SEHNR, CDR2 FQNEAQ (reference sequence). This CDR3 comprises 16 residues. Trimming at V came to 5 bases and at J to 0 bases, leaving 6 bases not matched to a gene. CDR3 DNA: TGTGCCAGCAGCGGTACTAGCGGACTCTCCTACAATGAGCAGTTCTTC. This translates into CASSGTSGLSYNEQFF.

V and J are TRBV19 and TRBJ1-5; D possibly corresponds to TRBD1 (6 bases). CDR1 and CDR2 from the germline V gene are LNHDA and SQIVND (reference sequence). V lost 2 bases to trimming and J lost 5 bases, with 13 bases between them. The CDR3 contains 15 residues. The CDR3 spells CASSILDSDDQPQHF. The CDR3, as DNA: TGTGCCAGTAGTATACTGGACAGTGATGATCAGCCCCAGCATTTT. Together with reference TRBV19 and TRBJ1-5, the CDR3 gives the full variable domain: DGGITQSPKYLFRKEGQNVTLSCEQNLNHDAMYWYRQDPGQGLRLIYYSQIVNDFQKGDIAEGYSVSREKKESFPLTVTSAQKNPTAFYLCASSILDSDDQPQHFGDGTRLSIL.

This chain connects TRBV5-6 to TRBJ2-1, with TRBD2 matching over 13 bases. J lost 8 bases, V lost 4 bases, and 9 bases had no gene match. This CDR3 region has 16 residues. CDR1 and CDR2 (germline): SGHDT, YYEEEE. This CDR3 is CASSPAGLAGVYEQFF. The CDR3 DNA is TGTGCCAGCAGCCCGGCAGGACTAGCGGGGGTGTATGAGCAGTTCTTC.

The CDR3 DNA reads TGTGCCAGCAGCTTGACCGGGACAGGGGTGAGTCAGCCCCAGCATTTT. This translates into CASSLTGTGVSQPQHF. The rearrangement uses TRBV7-9 and TRBJ1-5; 10 bases map to TRBD1. From germline, CDR1 is SEHNR and CDR2 FQNEAQ (reference sequence). After removal of 3 bases from V and 6 bases from J, the junction contained 8 bases not matched to a gene. The CDR3 spans 16 residues.

As DNA, the CDR3 is TGTGCCAGTAGTATTATGGACTCCGGTCAGCCCCAGCATTTT. Translated, it gives CASSIMDSGQPQHF. V is TRBV19 and J is TRBJ1-5, with D unresolved. V lost 3 bases to trimming and J lost 6 bases, with 12 bases between them. CDR3 length equals 14 residues. Germline V CDR1 and CDR2: LNHDA, SQIVND (reference sequence).

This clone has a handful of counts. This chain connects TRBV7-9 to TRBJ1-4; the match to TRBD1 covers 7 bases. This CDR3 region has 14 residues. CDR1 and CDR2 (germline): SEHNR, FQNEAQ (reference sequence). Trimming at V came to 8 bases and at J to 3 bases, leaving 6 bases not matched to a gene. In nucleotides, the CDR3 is TGTGCCAGCCGTAACAGGGGACCTAATGAAAAACTGTTTTTT. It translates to CASRNRGPNEKLFF.

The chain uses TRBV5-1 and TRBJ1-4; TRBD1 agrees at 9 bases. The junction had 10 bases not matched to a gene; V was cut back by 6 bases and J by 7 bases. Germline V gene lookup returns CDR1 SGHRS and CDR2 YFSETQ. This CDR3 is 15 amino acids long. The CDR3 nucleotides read TGCGCCAGCACCCAGCTAGGGACAGGGAGTGAAAAACTGTTTTTT. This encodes CASTQLGTGSEKLFF.